These T cell receptor beta chains were read from a single sample in a study of T cells after yellow fever vaccination. Via MiXCR, TCRdb re-called the 5' RACE reads, giving one row per CDR3 protein. The table includes more than 350,000 distinct CDR3 sequences, 11% detected once. The sample in question was PBMCs, obtained on the day of the first yellow fever vaccination. All receptors come from a man younger than 30 who received the YFV17D yellow fever vaccine. The CDR3 runs from the conserved cysteine through the conserved F or W. D genes are given only for firm matches. Not every row has a clone size; where given, it reads once, few, many or a size class.

clone_size: few; d_call: TRBD2; j_call: TRBJ2-3; v_call: TRBV12-3/TRBV12-4; cdr3_length: 15; cdr3_nt: TGTGCCAGCAGTCAGGGACTAGTCGGGACAGATACGCAGTATTTT; cdr3_aa: CASSQGLVGTDTQYF
clone_size: few; d_call: .; j_call: TRBJ1-1; v_call: TRBV21-1; cdr3_length: 19; cdr3_nt: TGTGCCAGCAGCAACTTCCGGGTGGTTCAGGGAGAAATTAGCACTGAAGCTTTCTTT; cdr3_aa: CASSNFRVVQGEISTEAFF
clone_size: many; d_call: .; j_call: TRBJ1-6; v_call: TRBV6-2/TRBV6-3; cdr3_length: 13; cdr3_nt: TGTGCCACCCAAGACAGGTCGGGTTCACCCCTCCACTTT; cdr3_aa: CATQDRSGSPLHF
clone_size: .; d_call: .; j_call: TRBJ1-1; v_call: TRBV28; cdr3_length: 15; cdr3_nt: TGTGCCAGCAGCGTGGGGGGGGCGTTCAACACTGAAGCTTTCTTT; cdr3_aa: CASSVGGAFNTEAFF
clone_size: many; d_call: .; j_call: TRBJ1-2; v_call: TRBV25-1; cdr3_length: 12; cdr3_nt: TGTGCCAGCAGGACTGGGAGCGGACTGTGTCACTTC; cdr3_aa: CASRTGSGLCHF
clone_size: .; d_call: TRBD1; j_call: TRBJ2-2; v_call: TRBV4-3; cdr3_length: 17; cdr3_nt: TGCGCCAGCAGCCAAGTTCTGGGACAGTGGGGCACCGGGGAGCTGTTTTTT; cdr3_aa: CASSQVLGQWGTGELFF
clone_size: few; d_call: TRBD1; j_call: TRBJ2-5; v_call: TRBV15; cdr3_length: 16; cdr3_nt: TGTGCCACCAGCAGAGATCCGGGACAGGCGGCAGGGGCCCAGTACTTC; cdr3_aa: CATSRDPGQAAGAQYF
clone_size: few; d_call: .; j_call: TRBJ1-5; v_call: TRBV6-5; cdr3_length: 15; cdr3_nt: TGTGCCAGCAGTTATCTTGGGGGGCCCACCTGGCCCCAGCATTTT; cdr3_aa: CASSYLGGPTWPQHF
clone_size: many; d_call: .; j_call: TRBJ2-2; v_call: TRBV5-4; cdr3_length: 13; cdr3_nt: TGTGCCAGCAGCGGAGGACAGACCGGGGAGCTGTTTTTT; cdr3_aa: CASSGGQTGELFF
clone_size: .; d_call: TRBD2; j_call: TRBJ2-5; v_call: TRBV20-1; cdr3_length: 15; cdr3_nt: TGCAGTGCCACACGACTAGCGGTGTACCAAGAGACCCAGTACTTC; cdr3_aa: CSATRLAVYQETQYF
clone_size: .; d_call: .; j_call: TRBJ2-7; v_call: TRBV7-2; cdr3_length: 16; cdr3_nt: TGTGCCAGCAGCTCCCGCGGACAGAAGAGCTCCTACGAGCAGTACTTC; cdr3_aa: CASSSRGQKSSYEQYF
clone_size: .; d_call: .; j_call: TRBJ2-7; v_call: TRBV5-1; cdr3_length: 14; cdr3_nt: TGCGCCAGCAGCGAAGACAGTGGATTCTACGAGCAGTACTTC; cdr3_aa: CASSEDSGFYEQYF
clone_size: few; d_call: .; j_call: TRBJ1-5; v_call: TRBV20-1; cdr3_length: 15; cdr3_nt: TGCAGTGCTAGAAGAGGTTGGGGCAGCAATCAGCCCCAGCATTTT; cdr3_aa: CSARRGWGSNQPQHF
clone_size: few; d_call: .; j_call: TRBJ2-2; v_call: TRBV7-9; cdr3_length: 16; cdr3_nt: TGTGCCAGCAGCTTCGGAGGAGATTCCTGGGCCGGGGAGCTGTTTTTT; cdr3_aa: CASSFGGDSWAGELFF
clone_size: few; d_call: .; j_call: TRBJ1-5; v_call: TRBV7-2; cdr3_length: 13; cdr3_nt: TGTGCCAGCAGCTCCGTTGGGATACAGCCCCAGCATTTT; cdr3_aa: CASSSVGIQPQHF
clone_size: .; d_call: .; j_call: TRBJ2-2; v_call: TRBV19; cdr3_length: 15; cdr3_nt: TGTGCCAGTAGTAGACAGGCGACGAACACCGGGGAGCTGTTTTTT; cdr3_aa: CASSRQATNTGELFF
clone_size: few; d_call: .; j_call: TRBJ2-7; v_call: TRBV4-3; cdr3_length: 13; cdr3_nt: TGCGCCAGCAGCCAAGATGGGCCGGGCGAGCAGTACTTC; cdr3_aa: CASSQDGPGEQYF
clone_size: few; d_call: TRBD2; j_call: TRBJ2-5; v_call: TRBV7-9; cdr3_length: 16; cdr3_nt: TGTGCCAGCAGCTTAGGGGGCCAGCGGGGGCAAGAGACCCAGTACTTC; cdr3_aa: CASSLGGQRGQETQYF
clone_size: many; d_call: TRBD1; j_call: TRBJ2-5; v_call: TRBV5-1; cdr3_length: 15; cdr3_nt: TGCGCCAGCAGCCTCGGACAGGGGCTAGGAGAGACCCAGTACTTC; cdr3_aa: CASSLGQGLGETQYF
clone_size: few; d_call: .; j_call: TRBJ2-7; v_call: TRBV2; cdr3_length: 14; cdr3_nt: TGTGCCAGCAAACCAAGTATCAGCATCTACGAGCAGTACTTC; cdr3_aa: CASKPSISIYEQYF
clone_size: few; d_call: .; j_call: TRBJ2-2; v_call: TRBV5-1; cdr3_length: 14; cdr3_nt: TGCGCCAGCAGCTTGGGACCGAACGCCGGGGAGCTGTTTTTT; cdr3_aa: CASSLGPNAGELFF
clone_size: few; d_call: .; j_call: TRBJ1-6; v_call: TRBV12-3/TRBV12-4; cdr3_length: 13; cdr3_nt: TGTGCCAGCAGTTCTCTTTGGGGGCAACCCCTCCACTTT; cdr3_aa: CASSSLWGQPLHF
clone_size: many; d_call: .; j_call: TRBJ2-3; v_call: TRBV4-3; cdr3_length: 15; cdr3_nt: TGCGCCAGCAGCCAAGTTACAGGCCGCACAGATACGCAGTATTTT; cdr3_aa: CASSQVTGRTDTQYF
clone_size: .; d_call: .; j_call: TRBJ1-5; v_call: TRBV6-1; cdr3_length: 15; cdr3_nt: TGTGCCAGCAGTGGAGGTAGGCTGGAGAATCAGCCCCAGCATTTT; cdr3_aa: CASSGGRLENQPQHF
clone_size: .; d_call: .; j_call: TRBJ2-1; v_call: TRBV5-1; cdr3_length: 15; cdr3_nt: TGCGCCAGCAGCTTAGGCGCTAGCCACTACAATGAGCAGTTCTTC; cdr3_aa: CASSLGASHYNEQFF
clone_size: few; d_call: .; j_call: TRBJ2-3; v_call: TRBV28; cdr3_length: 13; cdr3_nt: TGTGCCAGCAGGTCTGGGGGGTCAGATACGCAGTATTTT; cdr3_aa: CASRSGGSDTQYF
clone_size: few; d_call: TRBD2; j_call: TRBJ2-7; v_call: TRBV20-1; cdr3_length: 13; cdr3_nt: TGCAGTGCAATAGCGGGGTTCTCCTACGAGCAGTACTTC; cdr3_aa: CSAIAGFSYEQYF
clone_size: few; d_call: .; j_call: TRBJ2-3; v_call: TRBV3-1; cdr3_length: 13; cdr3_nt: TGTGCCAGCAGCCAGGGGGGCCTGGATACGCAGTATTTT; cdr3_aa: CASSQGGLDTQYF
clone_size: few; d_call: .; j_call: TRBJ2-4; v_call: TRBV12-3/TRBV12-4; cdr3_length: 17; cdr3_nt: TGTGCCAGCATGAATAATGGAGGGGGCGCAGCCAAAAACATTCAGTACTTC; cdr3_aa: CASMNNGGGAAKNIQYF
clone_size: few; d_call: .; j_call: TRBJ2-5; v_call: TRBV5-1; cdr3_length: 15; cdr3_nt: TGCGCCAGCAGCTTGACGTCAGGGACTCAAGAGACCCAGTACTTC; cdr3_aa: CASSLTSGTQETQYF
clone_size: many; d_call: .; j_call: TRBJ1-2; v_call: TRBV3-1; cdr3_length: 16; cdr3_nt: TGTGCCAGCAGCCGATCGATCGGGGGAGCTAACTATGGCTACACCTTC; cdr3_aa: CASSRSIGGANYGYTF
clone_size: .; d_call: .; j_call: TRBJ2-5; v_call: TRBV7-9; cdr3_length: 14; cdr3_nt: TGTGCCAGCAGCTTATCCGGCTCCACGGAGACCCAGTACTTC; cdr3_aa: CASSLSGSTETQYF
clone_size: few; d_call: TRBD1; j_call: TRBJ2-3; v_call: TRBV11-2; cdr3_length: 14; cdr3_nt: TGTGCCAGCAGCTCTCCCAGGGGGTTACATACGCAGTATTTT; cdr3_aa: CASSSPRGLHTQYF
clone_size: few; d_call: .; j_call: TRBJ2-1; v_call: TRBV5-1; cdr3_length: 13; cdr3_nt: TGCGCCAGCAGCCTCGGACTCTTAGATGAGCAGTTCTTC; cdr3_aa: CASSLGLLDEQFF
clone_size: few; d_call: .; j_call: TRBJ2-7; v_call: TRBV20-1; cdr3_length: 13; cdr3_nt: TGCAGTGCTAGAGTACATCCCTCCTACGAGCAGTACTTC; cdr3_aa: CSARVHPSYEQYF
clone_size: many; d_call: .; j_call: TRBJ1-2; v_call: TRBV7-2; cdr3_length: 15; cdr3_nt: TGTGCCAGCAGCTTAGCGCGGGGCAGGGGCTATGGCTACACCTTC; cdr3_aa: CASSLARGRGYGYTF
clone_size: many; d_call: .; j_call: TRBJ2-1; v_call: TRBV5-5; cdr3_length: 16; cdr3_nt: TGTGCCAGCAGCTCCGGTCTGGGGGGGCATATCGATGAGCAGTTCTTC; cdr3_aa: CASSSGLGGHIDEQFF
clone_size: .; d_call: .; j_call: TRBJ2-5; v_call: TRBV9; cdr3_length: 16; cdr3_nt: TGTGCCAGCAGCCCCCGGGGACCAAGTCCGCGGGAGACCCAGTACTTC; cdr3_aa: CASSPRGPSPRETQYF
clone_size: few; d_call: .; j_call: TRBJ1-1; v_call: TRBV20-1; cdr3_length: 13; cdr3_nt: TGCAGTGCTAGTTCCGGACTGATCACTGAAGCTTTCTTT; cdr3_aa: CSASSGLITEAFF
clone_size: few; d_call: .; j_call: TRBJ2-5; v_call: TRBV5-5; cdr3_length: 13; cdr3_nt: TGTGCCAGCAGCTCACCGAACCAAGAGACCCAGTACTTC; cdr3_aa: CASSSPNQETQYF
clone_size: .; d_call: TRBD1; j_call: TRBJ2-7; v_call: TRBV30; cdr3_length: 14; cdr3_nt: TGTGCCTGGAGTGCCGAGGGACAGCTTGGAAGGGGTCACTTC; cdr3_aa: CAWSAEGQLGRGHF
clone_size: .; d_call: .; j_call: TRBJ1-5; v_call: TRBV10-2; cdr3_length: 14; cdr3_nt: TGCGCCAGCAGCCTGGGGGCCTGGAGTCAGCCCCAGCATTTT; cdr3_aa: CASSLGAWSQPQHF
clone_size: .; d_call: .; j_call: TRBJ2-1; v_call: TRBV7-9; cdr3_length: 15; cdr3_nt: TGTGCCAGCAGCATCGCACAGAGCTCCTACAATGAGCAGTTCTTC; cdr3_aa: CASSIAQSSYNEQFF
clone_size: .; d_call: .; j_call: TRBJ1-2; v_call: TRBV7-6; cdr3_length: 13; cdr3_nt: TGTGCCAGCAGCTTAGGGGTTTCGGATGGCTACACCTTC; cdr3_aa: CASSLGVSDGYTF
clone_size: few; d_call: .; j_call: TRBJ2-2; v_call: TRBV27; cdr3_length: 15; cdr3_nt: TGTGCCAGCAGTCCCTACGCCGGCAACACCGGGGAGCTGTTTTTT; cdr3_aa: CASSPYAGNTGELFF